The 11 T cell receptor beta chains given below trace back to one sample, sequenced in a study of control samples from healthy donors and cancer patients. Clones were sequenced by immunoSEQ multiplex PCR, and TCRdb holds only the in-frame ones, with some missing. In the table there are approximately 150,000 clones, 80% to 90% of which are singletons. Sequencing was performed on blood. These receptor sequences come from a man aged 18 to 29 in good health.

The rearrangement links TRBV3-1 (or the pseudogene TRBV3-2) to TRBJ1-1; D is uncertain. Per germline, CDR1 LGHDT and CDR2 YNNKEL (reference sequence). V lost 0 bases to trimming and J lost 6 bases, with 14 bases between them. The CDR3 contains 15 residues. The CDR3 protein is CASSQDKRFGAEAFF. Here the CDR3 DNA reads TGTGCCAGCAGCCAAGATAAGAGGTTCGGGGCTGAAGCTTTCTTT.

This clone has a handful of counts. This chain links TRBV28 with TRBJ2-7; D not certain. Trimming cost V 2 bases and J 3 bases, with 5 bases left between them. This CDR3 is built from 12 residues. Germline values: CDR1 MDHEN, CDR2 SYDVKM. Here the CDR3 reads CASSLLFYEQYF. CDR3 bases: TGTGCCAGCAGTTTACTTTTCTACGAGCAGTACTTC.

This chain links TRBV10-3 with TRBJ2-7; 7 bases are shared with TRBD1. The J segment lost 4 bases and the V segment lost 3 bases, leaving 9 bases of the junction unmatched. Per germline, CDR1 ENHRY and CDR2 SYGVKD. This CDR3 contains 15 residues. This CDR3 reads CAISDPRTGEYEQYF. CDR3 bases: TGTGCCATCAGTGACCCGCGGACAGGAGAATACGAGCAGTACTTC.

The gene calls are TRBV5-1 and TRBJ2-3; no clear D. V was shortened by 0 bases and J by 4 bases, with 6 bases between the two germline ends. This CDR3 has 13 amino acids. The germline gives CDR1 SGHRS, CDR2 YFSETQ. In DNA form, the CDR3 reads TGCGCCAGCAGCTTGGAATCACCAGATACGCAGTATTTT. It translates to CASSLESPDTQYF.

The table lists this clone with a few counts. This chain uses TRBV4-3 with TRBJ2-2; D is uncertain. Per germline, CDR1 LGHNA and CDR2 YSLEER. Between the trimmed V and J ends, which lost 8 bases and 6 bases, there was a span of 16 bases. This CDR3 is built from 14 residues. The chain's CDR3 is CASSTPSRAGELFF. The CDR3 DNA follows: TGCGCCAGCTCCACACCGAGTCGGGCCGGGGAGCTGTTTTTT.

V and J are TRBV19 and TRBJ2-4; the match to TRBD2 covers 13 bases. Per germline, CDR1 LNHDA and CDR2 SQIVND (reference sequence). The CDR3 spans 18 residues. V was pared by 3 bases and J by 1 base, with 6 bases of the junction left unmatched. The DNA of the CDR3 is TGTGCCAGTAGTATTACTAGCGGGGGGGCCTTCGCCAAAAACATTCAGTACTTC. Its protein product is CASSITSGGAFAKNIQYF.

The CDR3 reads CASTMRLGTSSSYNSPLHF. The CDR3 DNA reads as TGCGCCAGCACTATGAGGCTGGGTACATCGAGCTCCTATAATTCACCCCTCCACTTT. The rearrangement joins TRBV10-2 to TRBJ1-6; D unclear. Between the trimmed V and J ends, which lost 7 bases and 0 bases, there was a span of 22 bases. The CDR3 length is 19 residues. CDR1 is WSHSY, CDR2 SAAADI, per germline.

This clone was seen just once. J is TRBJ1-2 and V is TRBV28; D unresolved. The length of the CDR3 is 15 residues. CDR1 MDHEN and CDR2 SYDVKM come from the germline V gene. V gave up 6 bases and J gave up 4 bases, with 18 bases separating them. This CDR3 is CASSPGGSGSYGYTF. CDR3 DNA sequence: TGTGCCAGCAGCCCCGGTGGGTCCGGGAGCTATGGCTACACCTTC.

The chain has TRBV7-9 and TRBJ1-1, with D maybe TRBD1 (6 bases). Trimming pared 3 bases from V and 5 bases from J, leaving 13 bases between. This CDR3 is built from 14 residues. In germline, CDR1 is SEHNR, CDR2 FQNEAQ (reference sequence). For the CDR3, the DNA is TGTGCCAGCAGCTTCGGGGCAGGGGATACTGAAGCTTTCTTT. Translated: CASSFGAGDTEAFF.

This clone was found a few times. The CDR3 DNA reads as TGTGCCAGTAGTATGCCGGGACAGGGGCCCCAGCATTTT. Translation gives CASSMPGQGPQHF. The rearrangement links TRBV19 to TRBJ1-5; 9 nucleotides align to TRBD1. Germline V gives CDR1 LNHDA, CDR2 SQIVND (reference sequence). The CDR3 has 13 residues. J gave up 9 bases and V 3 bases, and 3 bases lay outside the gene matches. Combining the CDR3 with reference TRBV19 and TRBJ1-5 gives the whole variable domain DGGITQSPKYLFRKEGQNVTLSCEQNLNHDAMYWYRQDPGQGLRLIYYSQIVNDFQKGDIAEGYSVSREKKESFPLTVTSAQKNPTAFYLCASSMPGQGPQHFGDGTRLSIL.

This chain joins TRBV28 and TRBJ2-1; 8 nucleotides agree with TRBD2. Trimming took 7 bases from V and 6 from J; bases not matched to a gene: 8. This CDR3 has 14 amino acids. Looked up from germline, CDR1 is MDHEN and CDR2 is SYDVKM. CDR3 nucleotide sequence: TGTGCCAGCACGAGCGGGGGCCTCTCCAATGAGCAGTTCTTC. Amino acids: CASTSGGLSNEQFF.